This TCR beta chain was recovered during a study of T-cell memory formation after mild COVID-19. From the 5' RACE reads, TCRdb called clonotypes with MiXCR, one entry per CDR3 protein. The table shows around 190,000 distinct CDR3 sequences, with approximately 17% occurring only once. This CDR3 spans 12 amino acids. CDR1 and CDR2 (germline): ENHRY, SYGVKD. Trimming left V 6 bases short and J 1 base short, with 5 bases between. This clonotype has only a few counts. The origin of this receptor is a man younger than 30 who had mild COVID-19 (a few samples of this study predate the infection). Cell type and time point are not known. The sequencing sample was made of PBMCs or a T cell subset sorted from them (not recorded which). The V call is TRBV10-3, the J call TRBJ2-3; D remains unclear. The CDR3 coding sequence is TGTGCCATCAGGGGCGGCACAGATACGCAGTATTTT. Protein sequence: CAIRGGTDTQYF.